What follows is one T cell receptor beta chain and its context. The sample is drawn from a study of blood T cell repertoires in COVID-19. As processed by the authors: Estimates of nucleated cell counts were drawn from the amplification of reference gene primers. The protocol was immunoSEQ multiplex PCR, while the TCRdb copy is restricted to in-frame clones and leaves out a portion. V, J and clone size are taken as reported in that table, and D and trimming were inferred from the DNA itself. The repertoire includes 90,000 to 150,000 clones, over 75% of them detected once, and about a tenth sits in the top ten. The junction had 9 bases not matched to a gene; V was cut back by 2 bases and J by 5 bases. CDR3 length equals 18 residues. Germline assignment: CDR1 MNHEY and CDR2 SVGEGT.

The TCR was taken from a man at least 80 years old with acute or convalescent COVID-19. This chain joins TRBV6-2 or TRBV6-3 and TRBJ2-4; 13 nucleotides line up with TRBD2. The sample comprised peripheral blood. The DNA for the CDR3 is TGTGCCAGCAGTTACGTTGGTCTAGGACTAGCGGGGGAAAACATTCAGTACTTC. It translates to CASSYVGLGLAGENIQYF.